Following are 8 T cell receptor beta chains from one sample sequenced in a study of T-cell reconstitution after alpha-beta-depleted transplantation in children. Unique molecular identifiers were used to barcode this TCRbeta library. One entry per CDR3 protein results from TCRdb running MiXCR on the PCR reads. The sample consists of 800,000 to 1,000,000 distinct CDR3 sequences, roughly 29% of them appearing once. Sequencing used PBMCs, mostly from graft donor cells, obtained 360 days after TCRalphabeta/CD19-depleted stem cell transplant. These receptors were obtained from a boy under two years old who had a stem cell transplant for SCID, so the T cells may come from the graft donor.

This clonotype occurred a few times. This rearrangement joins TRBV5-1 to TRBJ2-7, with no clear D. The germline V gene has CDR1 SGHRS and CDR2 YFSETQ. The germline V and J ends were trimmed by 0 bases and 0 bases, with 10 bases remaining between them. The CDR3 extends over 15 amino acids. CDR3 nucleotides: TGCGCCAGCAGCTTGGTGGTCGGTAACTCCTACGAGCAGTACTTC. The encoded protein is CASSLVVGNSYEQYF.

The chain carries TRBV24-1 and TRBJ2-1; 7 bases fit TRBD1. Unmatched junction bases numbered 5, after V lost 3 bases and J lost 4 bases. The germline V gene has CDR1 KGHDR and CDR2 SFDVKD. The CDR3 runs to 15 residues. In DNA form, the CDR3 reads TGTGCCACCAGTGATCCGGGACAGAGTTACAATGAGCAGTTCTTC. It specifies CATSDPGQSYNEQFF.

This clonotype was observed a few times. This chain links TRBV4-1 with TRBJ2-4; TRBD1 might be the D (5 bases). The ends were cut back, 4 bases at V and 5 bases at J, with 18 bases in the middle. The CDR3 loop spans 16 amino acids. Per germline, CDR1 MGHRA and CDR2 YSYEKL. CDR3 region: CASSPIGVDRENIQYF. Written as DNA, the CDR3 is TGCGCCAGCAGCCCCATAGGGGTGGATCGGGAAAACATTCAGTACTTC.

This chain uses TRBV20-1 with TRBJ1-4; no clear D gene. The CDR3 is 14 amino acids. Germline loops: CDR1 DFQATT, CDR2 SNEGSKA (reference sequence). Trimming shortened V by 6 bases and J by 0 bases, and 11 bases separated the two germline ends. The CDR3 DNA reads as TGCAGTGCCAGGCCGATTGCAACTAATGAAAAACTGTTTTTT. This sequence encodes CSARPIATNEKLFF.

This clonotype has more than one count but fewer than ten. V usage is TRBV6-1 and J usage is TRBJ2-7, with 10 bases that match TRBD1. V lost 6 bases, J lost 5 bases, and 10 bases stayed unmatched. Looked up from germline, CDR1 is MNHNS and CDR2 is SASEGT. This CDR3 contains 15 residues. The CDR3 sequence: CASSPRDRGLDEQYF. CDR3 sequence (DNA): TGTGCCAGCAGCCCCCGCGACAGGGGGCTTGACGAGCAGTACTTC.

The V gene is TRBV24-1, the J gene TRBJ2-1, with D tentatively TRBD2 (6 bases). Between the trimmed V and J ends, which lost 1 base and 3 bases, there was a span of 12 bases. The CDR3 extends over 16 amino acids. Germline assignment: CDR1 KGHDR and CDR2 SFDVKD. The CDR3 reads CATSDLRAGFYNEQFF. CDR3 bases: TGTGCCACCAGTGATTTACGGGCGGGGTTCTACAATGAGCAGTTCTTC.

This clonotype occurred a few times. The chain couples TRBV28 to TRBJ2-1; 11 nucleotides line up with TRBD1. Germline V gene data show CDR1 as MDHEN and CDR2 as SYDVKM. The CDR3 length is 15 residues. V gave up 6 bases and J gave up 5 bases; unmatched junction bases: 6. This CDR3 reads CASSDGDRGNNEQFF. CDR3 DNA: TGTGCCAGCAGCGACGGGGACAGGGGGAACAATGAGCAGTTCTTC.

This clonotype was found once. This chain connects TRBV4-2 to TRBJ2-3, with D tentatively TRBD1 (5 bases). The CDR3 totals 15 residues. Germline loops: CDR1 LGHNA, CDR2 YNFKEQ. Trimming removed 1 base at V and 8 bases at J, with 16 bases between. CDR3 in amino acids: CASSQGPNPDTTQYF. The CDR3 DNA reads TGTGCCAGCAGCCAAGGCCCAAACCCGGACACTACGCAGTATTTT.